These 10 T cell receptor beta chains were all obtained from the same sample, sequenced in a study of cytomegalovirus exposure and HLA in healthy donors. It was with 60 Vbeta and 13 Jbeta primers that the PCR ran. Repertoires were generated with immunoSEQ multiplex PCR, while TCRdb's copy carries only in-frame clones and drops some. The sample holds 200,000 to 250,000 clones, around 80% seen once. The sample consisted of PBMCs. The source of these receptors is a boy under 18 in good health and CMV-seronegative.

The chain carries TRBV10-3 and TRBJ2-5, with 10 bases identical to TRBD1. Germline V gives CDR1 ENHRY, CDR2 SYGVKD. This CDR3 has 15 residues. J lost 5 bases, V lost 3 bases, and 6 bases had no gene match. The CDR3 region is CAISDPGQGQETQYF. The CDR3, as DNA: TGTGCCATCAGTGACCCGGGACAGGGGCAGGAGACCCAGTACTTC.

The chain has TRBV18 and TRBJ2-7; 10 bases align to TRBD1. The CDR3 runs to 18 residues. The germline V gene encodes CDR1 KGHSH and CDR2 LQKENI. The junction had 12 bases not matched to a gene; V was cut back by 3 bases and J by 1 base. The DNA for the CDR3 is TGTGCCAGCTCACCCTCTCCGGGACAGGGGAGGGTATCCTACGAGCAGTACTTC. This translates into CASSPSPGQGRVSYEQYF.

The chain combines TRBV4-1 with TRBJ1-2; the D gene is possibly TRBD1 (5 bases). V lost 5 bases, J lost 3 bases, and 16 bases lay in between. Per the germline V gene, CDR1 is MGHRA and CDR2 is YSYEKL. CDR3 size: 15 residues. The CDR3 DNA reads as TGCGCCAGCAGCTCGGCTGGCAGGGTCGACTATGGCTACACCTTC. This gives the protein CASSSAGRVDYGYTF.

V gene TRBV19 combines with J gene TRBJ1-2; the D is unclear. The ends were cut back, 6 bases at V and 1 base at J, with 21 bases in the middle. The CDR3 has 17 amino acids. Germline V gives CDR1 LNHDA, CDR2 SQIVND (reference sequence). The CDR3 sequence: CASRSPRAGPNNYGYTF. For the CDR3, the DNA is TGTGCCAGTAGATCACCGCGCGCAGGTCCTAATAACTATGGCTACACCTTC. Full variable domain (rest looked up from reference TRBV19 and TRBJ1-2): DGGITQSPKYLFRKEGQNVTLSCEQNLNHDAMYWYRQDPGQGLRLIYYSQIVNDFQKGDIAEGYSVSREKKESFPLTVTSAQKNPTAFYLCASRSPRAGPNNYGYTFGSGTRLTVV.

The CDR3 DNA sequence: TGTGCCAGCAGTCGACAGATATCTGGGGCCAACGTCCTGACTTTC. Encoded protein: CASSRQISGANVLTF. This chain links TRBV6-6 with TRBJ2-6; a possible D gene is TRBD1 (5 bases). The germline V and J ends were trimmed by 5 bases and 1 base, with 9 bases remaining between them. The V gene's germline CDR1 is MNHNY and CDR2 SVGAGI (reference sequence). The CDR3 contains 15 residues.

The chain uses TRBV10-1 and TRBJ2-2; 9 nucleotides agree with TRBD1. With V trimmed by 8 bases and J by 3 bases, 4 bases remained unmatched. The germline V gene encodes CDR1 WNHNN and CDR2 SYGVQD (reference sequence). The CDR3 is made up of 14 amino acids. CDR3 DNA sequence: TGCGCCAGCGGGGACAGGGCCTACACCGGGGAGCTGTTTTTT. It specifies CASGDRAYTGELFF.

This clone appeared a few times. This chain links TRBV5-1 with TRBJ2-7, with 7 bases aligning to TRBD1. Germline V gene lookup returns CDR1 SGHRS and CDR2 YFSETQ. The ends lost 2 bases at V and 3 bases at J; junction bases unmatched: 2. CDR3 length: 13 amino acids. CDR3 nucleotides: TGCGCCAGCAGCTTTTCAGGGGGCTACGAGCAGTACTTC. Its protein is CASSFSGGYEQYF.

The rearrangement links TRBV7-9 to TRBJ2-7; D possibly corresponds to TRBD2 (6 bases). V lost 5 bases and J 0 bases, leaving 11 bases between the germline ends. The CDR3 sequence is 14 residues long. Germline V lookup: CDR1 SEHNR, CDR2 FQNEAQ (reference sequence). The CDR3 DNA reads TGTGCCAGCAGCCCCTTAGCGGCCTCCTACGAGCAGTACTTC. It translates to CASSPLAASYEQYF. The full variable domain, completed using reference TRBV7-9 and TRBJ2-7, is DTGVSQNPRHKITKRGQNVTFRCDPISEHNRLYWYRQTLGQGPEFLTYFQNEAQLEKSRLLSDRFSAERPKGSFSTLEIQRTEQGDSAMYLCASSPLAASYEQYFGPGTRLTVT.

J is TRBJ1-1 and V is TRBV11-3; D uncertain. The CDR3 spans 13 residues. Trimming removed 1 base at V and 1 base at J, with 4 bases between. Germline V CDR1 and CDR2: SGHNT, YENEEA. This CDR3 is CASSLVGNTEAFF. The CDR3 region has the DNA TGTGCCAGCAGCTTAGTCGGGAACACTGAAGCTTTCTTT.

The rearrangement links TRBV19 to TRBJ2-5; possibly TRBD1 for D (6 bases). V gave up 4 bases and J gave up 7 bases, with 19 bases separating them. The germline gives CDR1 LNHDA, CDR2 SQIVND (reference sequence). The CDR3 covers 15 residues. The CDR3 region is CASSTGRVGGATQYF. Here the CDR3 DNA reads TGTGCCAGTAGTACCGGACGGGTTGGGGGCGCGACCCAGTACTTC.